The source of this TCR beta chain is a study of CD8 T cells in Susac syndrome. RNA was extracted with the RNeasy kit, and a quantity of roughly 0.5 to 1 ug was reverse transcribed using random hexamers. The authors amplified TCR beta CDR3 across 54 Vbeta and 13 Jbeta using immunoSEQ multiplex PCR. TCRdb called the immunoSEQ multiplex PCR reads again in MiXCR, with one record for every CDR3 protein. The sample shows about 430,000 distinct CDR3 sequences, 85% of them seen only once. This clonotype occurred once. What it recognizes is unknown. Findings of the study overall: It was acknowledged in the study that the number of individuals who were included in its TCR sequencing and HLA analysis was relatively small.

CD8+ and CD4+ T cells circulating in blood were sequenced for TCR beta. Negative isolation yielded the CD8+ and CD4+ T cells, while FACS enriched the TEMRA cells. Germline CDR1 is MDHEN and CDR2 is SYDVKM. Trimming took 6 bases from V and 8 from J, leaving 20 bases between them. This CDR3 contains 14 residues. Material for sequencing was CD8+ T cells from PBMCs. The source of this sequence is a human donor with multiple sclerosis. V gene TRBV28 combines with J gene TRBJ2-7; D ambiguous. The CDR3: CASRPPAVALQQYF. The CDR3, as DNA: TGTGCCAGCAGGCCTCCCGCTGTCGCCCTCCAGCAGTACTTC.